Shown below are 26 T cell receptor beta chains from a single sample sequenced in a study of blood T cells in healthy people across ages. Combining a sample-barcoded 5' primer with a J-beta primer mix, a second PCR ran for roughly 7 to 11 cycles. TCRdb processed the 5' RACE reads anew with MiXCR; each CDR3 protein has one entry. The sample records a few hundred thousand distinct CDR3 sequences, approximately 47% being singletons. Sequenced input: blood. These receptors were collected from a man aged 55-75 years in good health.

The chain couples TRBV10-3 to TRBJ2-7; D is unclear. Per germline, CDR1 ENHRY and CDR2 SYGVKD. V lost 4 bases and J 0 bases, leaving 7 bases between the germline ends. There are 13 residues in the CDR3. The CDR3: CAISAENSYEQYF. CDR3 coding DNA: TGTGCCATCAGTGCAGAGAACTCCTACGAGCAGTACTTC.

This clonotype was recorded only once. A much larger clone lies a single base off, so this may be a read error. The chain has TRBV20-1 and TRBJ2-5; TRBD1 matches at 7 bases. Germline assignment: CDR1 DFQATT and CDR2 SNEGSKA (reference sequence). CDR3 length: 14 amino acids. CDR3 sequence reads: CSATLTGPQEIQYF. Written as DNA, the CDR3 is TGCAGTGCCACCTTGACAGGGCCCCAAGAGATCCAGTACTTC.

V gene TRBV7-2 combines with J gene TRBJ2-3, with D possibly matching TRBD2 (7 bases). Between the trimmed V and J ends, which lost 4 bases and 7 bases, there was a span of 21 bases. The CDR3 runs to 16 residues. From germline, CDR1 is SGHTA and CDR2 FQGNSA. The CDR3 DNA is TGTGCCAGCAGCTCACAACCTACGACGGGGGGCCATACGCAGTATTTT. Encoded protein: CASSSQPTTGGHTQYF.

A few counts support this clonotype. This chain's CDR3 is CASRKDLLYEQYF. Here the CDR3 DNA reads TGTGCCAGCCGTAAGGATCTCCTTTACGAGCAGTACTTC. The chain carries TRBV28 and TRBJ2-7; D is uncertain. V lost 8 bases to trimming and J lost 4 bases, with 15 bases between them. The CDR3 sequence is 13 residues long. Per germline, CDR1 MDHEN and CDR2 SYDVKM.

The chain links TRBV5-6 to TRBJ1-2; no firm D call. Trimming removed 1 base from V and 1 base from J, with 8 bases in between. Germline V gene data show CDR1 as SGHDT and CDR2 as YYEEEE. This CDR3 has 14 residues. The CDR3 spells CASSLRSYNYGYTF. As DNA, the CDR3 is TGTGCCAGCAGCTTGAGGTCTTATAACTATGGCTACACCTTC.

The gene calls are TRBV7-2 and TRBJ2-7; 8 bases are shared with TRBD2. CDR1 and CDR2 (germline): SGHTA, FQGNSA. V shed 5 bases and J 6 bases; nucleotides not matched to a gene: 9. The CDR3 covers 14 residues. The CDR3 DNA follows: TGTGCCAGCAGCCGGGGACTAGAGGGGGGCGAGCAGTACTTC. This encodes CASSRGLEGGEQYF.

This rearrangement joins TRBV7-8 to TRBJ2-7, with D unclear. The CDR3 is made up of 13 amino acids. V was clipped by 5 bases and J by 10 bases, with 18 bases between them. Germline CDR1 is SGHVS and CDR2 is FQNEAQ. The CDR3 region is CASSKDRVAPQYF. The CDR3 coding sequence is TGTGCCAGCAGCAAAGATAGGGTCGCGCCCCAGTACTTC.

This clonotype showed up many times. The chain carries TRBV7-9 and TRBJ2-7, with D maybe TRBD2 (5 bases). Between the trimmed V and J ends, which lost 5 bases and 3 bases, there was a span of 8 bases. The CDR3 loop spans 12 amino acids. The germline gives CDR1 SEHNR, CDR2 FQNEAQ (reference sequence). CDR3: CASSGRNYEQYF. The CDR3 nucleotides are TGTGCCAGCAGCGGGAGAAACTACGAGCAGTACTTC.

This rearrangement joins TRBV20-1 to TRBJ1-5, with TRBD1 matching 9 bases. From germline, CDR1 is DFQATT and CDR2 SNEGSKA (reference sequence). CDR3 length: 15 amino acids. V trimming: 3 bases; J trimming: 6 bases; junction bases outside the gene matches: 9. The CDR3 spells CSASSTGGVGQPQHF. DNA of the CDR3: TGCAGTGCTAGCTCGACAGGGGGAGTTGGTCAGCCCCAGCATTTT.

This clonotype has a single count. The junction shows a germline mismatch at one end, possibly a read error. This chain connects TRBV20-1 to TRBJ2-7, with 7 bases lining up with TRBD2. The DNA end lines up better with TRBJ2-5; the J call may be wrong. The CDR3 is made up of 15 amino acids. The germline gives CDR1 DFQATT, CDR2 SNEGSKA (reference sequence). The CDR3 region is CNAREGGGEGGTQYF. CDR3 nucleotides: TGCAATGCTAGAGAGGGCGGCGGGGAGGGAGGGACCCAGTACTTC.

This clonotype was counted a few times. The CDR3 nucleotides read TGTGCCAGCAGTTACGGACACGGGGACACCGGGGAGCTGTTTTTT. Its translation: CASSYGHGDTGELFF. This chain uses TRBV6-5 with TRBJ2-2, with D perhaps TRBD1 or TRBD2 (5 bases each). V dropped 2 bases and J dropped 3 bases, with 10 bases sitting between them. The CDR3 covers 15 residues. Germline V gene data show CDR1 as MNHEY and CDR2 as SVGAGI.

J is TRBJ1-5 and V is TRBV12-3 or TRBV12-4; no reliable D call. There are 13 residues in the CDR3. The ends were cut back, 3 bases at V and 7 bases at J, with 10 bases in the middle. The CDR3 DNA follows: TGTGCCAGCAGTTTGGGAGGTTGGCAGCCCCAGCATTTT. It yields the protein CASSLGGWQPQHF.

This clonotype was found a few times. The chain couples TRBV2 to TRBJ1-6; D is ambiguous. This CDR3 is 17 amino acids long. V lost 5 bases and J 2 bases, leaving 16 bases between the germline ends. CDR1 is SNHLY, CDR2 FYNNEI, per germline. CDR3 amino acids: CASSPDSHGAYNSPLHF. Here the CDR3 DNA reads TGTGCCAGCAGTCCTGACTCCCACGGTGCCTATAATTCACCCCTCCACTTT.

The table lists this clonotype with a few counts. The CDR3 reads CASIAGGSQPQHF. The CDR3, as DNA: TGTGCCAGCATTGCAGGGGGCAGTCAGCCCCAGCATTTT. The V and J genes are TRBV6-6 and TRBJ1-5, with 8 bases that match TRBD1. The trim removed 7 bases at V and 6 bases at J, leaving 5 bases unmatched. The CDR3 is made up of 13 amino acids. From germline, CDR1 is MNHNY and CDR2 SVGAGI (reference sequence).

This clonotype has a handful of counts. The V and J genes are TRBV28 and TRBJ2-5; the match to TRBD2 covers 10 bases. TRBJ2-7 matches the DNA end more closely, so the J call is doubtful. The germline V gene encodes CDR1 MDHEN and CDR2 SYDVKM. The CDR3 sequence is 15 residues long. The CDR3 DNA follows: TGTGCCAGCAGTATAGGGACTAGCGCCACCTACGAGCAGTACTTC. Translation gives CASSIGTSATYEQYF.

Remarks on this clonotype: Relative to the germline gene, one junction end is altered; a read error may explain this. The rearrangement joins TRBV20-1 to TRBJ1-2; D unresolved. Germline V gene sequence: CDR1 DFQATT, CDR2 SNEGSKA (reference sequence). CDR3 length: 10 amino acids. The CDR3 here is CGAFIYGYTF. The CDR3 DNA is TGCGGTGCTTTTATTTATGGCTACACCTTC.

The V call is TRBV6-5, the J call TRBJ2-5; no clear D. The germline gives CDR1 MNHEY, CDR2 SVGAGI. Trimming removed 4 bases at V and 0 bases at J, with 9 bases between. There are 14 residues in the CDR3. The CDR3 reads CASSFARNQETQYF. The DNA of the CDR3 is TGTGCCAGCAGTTTCGCCAGGAACCAAGAGACCCAGTACTTC.

The chain has TRBV7-2 and TRBJ1-1; maybe TRBD1 (5 bases). V dropped 3 bases and J dropped 10 bases, with 15 bases sitting between them. This CDR3 region has 13 residues. Germline values: CDR1 SGHTA, CDR2 FQGNSA. CDR3 residues: CASSFGDVALAFF. CDR3 coding DNA: TGTGCCAGCAGCTTCGGGGACGTTGCTCTAGCTTTCTTT.

The V call is TRBV12-3 or TRBV12-4, the J call TRBJ2-2; D is possibly TRBD1 (5 bases). The V end was cut by 2 bases, the J end by 4 bases, with 11 bases between. The CDR3 sequence is 15 residues long. CDR3 residues: CASSLWGFGTGELFF. The CDR3 nucleotides are TGTGCCAGCAGTTTATGGGGCTTCGGCACCGGGGAGCTGTTTTTT.

In the case of this clonotype: A read error may be the cause here, since a much bigger clone is one base away. The chain has TRBV20-1 and TRBJ2-3; TRBD2 matches 13 bases. Trimming cost V 5 bases and J 1 base; bases outside gene matches: 15. The CDR3 is 19 amino acids. Germline V gene lookup returns CDR1 DFQATT and CDR2 SNEGSKA (reference sequence). CDR3 residues: CSAAGIRTSGGVRTDTQYF. CDR3 coding DNA: TGCAGTGCTGCGGGCATTCGGACTAGCGGGGGCGTACGCACAGATACGCAGTATTTT.

The chain combines TRBV11-2 with TRBJ2-7, with 7 bases identical to TRBD2. The length of the CDR3 is 16 residues. J gave up 2 bases and V 4 bases, and 11 bases lay outside the gene matches. The V gene's germline CDR1 is SGHAT and CDR2 FQNNGV. For the CDR3, the DNA is TGTGCCAGCAGCTACTCCTCCCCTAGCGGAGCCTACGAGCAGTACTTC. This encodes CASSYSSPSGAYEQYF.

This rearrangement joins TRBV28 to TRBJ1-2, with D hard to call. Germline CDR1 reads MDHEN; CDR2 reads SYDVKM. V was pared by 4 bases and J by 8 bases, with 14 bases between. This CDR3 is 13 amino acids long. The CDR3 sequence: CASSSRTPEGYTF. Here the CDR3 DNA reads TGTGCCAGCAGTTCCCGGACCCCTGAGGGCTACACCTTC.

V and J are TRBV5-6 and TRBJ1-1, with D possibly TRBD1 on 5 matching bases. Trimming pared 4 bases from V and 5 bases from J, leaving 15 bases between. This CDR3 comprises 14 residues. Germline CDR1 SGHDT, CDR2 YYEEEE. Here the CDR3 DNA reads TGTGCCAGCAGCCCCTTACCCCGGGGGACTGAAGCTTTCTTT. Protein: CASSPLPRGTEAFF.

This chain links TRBV7-9 with TRBJ2-3; D is unresolved. Germline values: CDR1 SEHNR, CDR2 FQNEAQ (reference sequence). V lost 2 bases to trimming and J lost 0 bases, with 12 bases between them. CDR3 length: 16 amino acids. This CDR3 is CASSLSGPLSTDTQYF. In DNA form, the CDR3 reads TGTGCCAGCAGCTTAAGTGGACCCCTTAGCACAGATACGCAGTATTTT.

The chain is built from TRBV27 and TRBJ1-6; the D gene is possibly TRBD1 (5 bases). Germline V gene data show CDR1 as MNHEY and CDR2 as SMNVEV (reference sequence). The CDR3 totals 15 residues. The ends were cut back, 5 bases at V and 7 bases at J, with 15 bases in the middle. CDR3 loop: CASSPTGRLNSPLHF. In nucleotides, the CDR3 is TGTGCCAGCAGTCCCACGGGACGGCTCAATTCACCCCTCCACTTT.

The V and J genes are TRBV7-3 and TRBJ2-3; 10 bases fit TRBD1. CDR1 SGHTA and CDR2 FQGTGA come from the germline V gene. The length of the CDR3 is 16 residues. The ends lost 4 bases at V and 4 bases at J; junction bases unmatched: 8. As DNA, the CDR3 is TGTGCCAGCAGCTCGACAGGGGGCGCCCCCCCAGATACGCAGTATTTT. Residues: CASSSTGGAPPDTQYF.